This TCR beta chain was identified during a study of long-term antiretroviral therapy in people with HIV. Points from the study as a whole: Pre-ART clonal expansion yielded clones that dominated the repertoire at all time points.

Remarks on this clone: Its antigen remains unidentified.

They ran version v3.0 of the immunoSEQ assay at survey level. Profiled with immunoSEQ multiplex PCR; TCRdb holds only in-frame clones, not every one. The data hold roughly 25,000 clones, with 65% to 80% observed a single time. V was cut by 0 bases and J by 4 bases, with 12 bases left in between. CDR1 is KGHSH and CDR2 is LQKENI in the germline V gene. This CDR3 contains 15 residues. Going into DNA extraction, samples held roughly 0.95-11 million cryopreserved PBMC. The sequence was obtained from a middle-aged woman with HIV. The starting material was unsorted PBMCs, obtained 0.5 years after starting antiretroviral therapy. The chain is built from TRBV18 and TRBJ2-5, with D possibly being TRBD2 (6 bases). Written as DNA, the CDR3 is TGTGCCAGCTCACCACCGCGAAGGGGAGGAGAGACCCAGTACTTC. Translation gives CASSPPRRGGETQYF. The complete variable domain, with remaining parts taken from reference TRBV18 and TRBJ2-5, reads NAGVMQNPRHLVRRRGQEARLRCSPMKGHSHVYWYRQLPEEGLKFMVYLQKENIIDESGMPKERFSAEFPKEGPSILRIQQVVRGDSAAYFCASSPPRRGGETQYFGPGTRLLVL.